The 20 T cell receptor beta chains given below trace back to one sample, sequenced in a study of blood T cell repertoires in COVID-19. Only in-frame clones appear in the TCRdb table, and some are missing; sequencing was by immunoSEQ multiplex PCR. The repertoire holds roughly 340,000 clones, over 75% seen once, with around 1% in the top ten. The specimen sequenced was PBMCs or T cells enriched from blood (not recorded which). The receptors were sampled from a man younger than 35 who had recovered from COVID-19.

This chain connects TRBV9 to TRBJ2-7, with D tentatively TRBD1 (5 bases). The CDR3 runs 14 residues. Per germline, CDR1 SGDLS and CDR2 YYNGEE. V lost 2 bases to trimming and J lost 1 base, with 10 bases between them. The CDR3 nucleotides are TGTGCCAGCAGCGTCGACAGTGCTTCCTACGAGCAGTACTTC. The encoded protein is CASSVDSASYEQYF. Full variable domain (outside the CDR3, taken from reference TRBV9 and TRBJ2-7): DSGVTQTPKHLITATGQRVTLRCSPRSGDLSVYWYQQSLDQGLQFLIQYYNGEERAKGNILERFSAQQFPDLHSELNLSSLELGDSALYFCASSVDSASYEQYFGPGTRLTVT.

This clone was counted once. CDR3 in amino acids: CASSSREKLFF. The CDR3 DNA reads as TGTGCCAGCAGTTCCAGAGAAAAACTGTTTTTT. This rearrangement joins TRBV28 to TRBJ1-4; D gene uncertain. CDR3 length: 11 amino acids. Deletions cut 4 bases from V and 8 bases from J, with 5 bases between. The V gene's germline CDR1 is MDHEN and CDR2 SYDVKM.

The J gene is TRBJ1-2, the V gene TRBV5-4, with a weak D call TRBD1 (6 bases). The CDR3 contains 15 residues. Germline lookup yields CDR1 SGHNT and CDR2 YYREEE (reference sequence). V lost 0 bases, J lost 6 bases, and 15 bases lay in between. The CDR3 nucleotides read TGTGCCAGCAGCTTGGACCTGGGGGCAGTGGATGGCTACACCTTC. Amino acids: CASSLDLGAVDGYTF.

This clone is a singleton in its sample. V gene TRBV28 combines with J gene TRBJ1-1, with D perhaps matching TRBD1 (6 bases). Germline V gene data show CDR1 as MDHEN and CDR2 as SYDVKM. This CDR3 region has 14 residues. The V gene lost 7 bases and the J gene lost 1 base, with 13 bases spanning the gap. The CDR3 DNA is TGTGCCAGCAACTCCGGGACAACGAACACTGAAGCTTTCTTT. Translated, it gives CASNSGTTNTEAFF. The full variable domain, rest sourced from reference TRBV28 and TRBJ1-1, is DVKVTQSSRYLVKRTGEKVFLECVQDMDHENMFWYRQDPGLGLRLIYFSYDVKMKEKGDIPEGYSVSREKKERFSLILESASTNQTSMYLCASNSGTTNTEAFFGQGTRLTVV.

V and J are TRBV11-2 and TRBJ2-7, with 8 nucleotides matching TRBD2. There are 16 residues in the CDR3. V was clipped by 1 base and J by 0 bases; unmatched bases: 5. CDR1 SGHAT and CDR2 FQNNGV come from the germline V gene. The CDR3 DNA is TGTGCCAGCAGCTTAGTCGGGGGGGTGATCTCCTACGAGCAGTACTTC. Protein product: CASSLVGGVISYEQYF. Full variable domain (outside the CDR3, taken from reference TRBV11-2 and TRBJ2-7): EAGVAQSPRYKIIEKRQSVAFWCNPISGHATLYWYQQILGQGPKLLIQFQNNGVVDDSQLPKDRFSAERLKGVDSTLKIQPAKLEDSAVYLCASSLVGGVISYEQYFGPGTRLTVT.

The gene calls are TRBV25-1 and TRBJ2-1, with TRBD2 identical over 15 bases. The V segment lost 4 bases and the J segment 7 bases; nucleotides outside the gene matches: 8. Germline-derived CDR1 and CDR2 are MGHDK and SYGVNS. This CDR3 region has 17 residues. CDR3 in DNA: TGTGCCAGCAGTGGGACTAGCGGGGGGGTCCCGAAGAATGAGCAGTTCTTC. As protein: CASSGTSGGVPKNEQFF.

The CDR3 reads CASSSLTGNYGYTF. The CDR3 DNA is TGTGCCAGTAGTTCCCTGACAGGGAACTATGGCTACACCTTC. This chain connects TRBV19 to TRBJ1-2; TRBD1 aligns across 7 bases. The CDR3 is 14 amino acids. V lost 5 bases and J lost 2; bases outside the gene matches: 5. CDR1 is LNHDA, CDR2 SQIVND, per germline (reference sequence).

This chain links TRBV9 with TRBJ2-7; 13 positions match TRBD2. The CDR3 runs to 14 residues. The germline CDR1 and CDR2 sequences are SGDLS and YYNGEE. V was pared by 3 bases and J by 6 bases, with 3 bases of the junction left unmatched. The CDR3 sequence: CASSAGLAGSEQYF. The CDR3 coding sequence is TGTGCCAGCAGCGCGGGACTAGCGGGGAGCGAGCAGTACTTC.

The J gene is TRBJ1-1, the V gene TRBV4-1; D is possibly TRBD1 (5 bases). CDR1 and CDR2 (germline): MGHRA, YSYEKL. There are 12 residues in the CDR3. Trimming took off 1 base at V and 6 bases at J, with 6 bases between the two ends. The CDR3 region is CASSQGGAEAFF. CDR3 bases: TGCGCCAGCAGCCAAGGGGGGGCTGAAGCTTTCTTT.

The V gene is TRBV7-2, the J gene TRBJ2-3; TRBD1 matches 7 bases. The trim removed 4 bases at V and 4 bases at J, leaving 2 bases unmatched. There are 13 residues in the CDR3. Germline-derived CDR1 and CDR2 are SGHTA and FQGNSA. The CDR3 DNA follows: TGTGCCAGCAGCTACAGGGGCGCAGATACGCAGTATTTT. Its protein is CASSYRGADTQYF.

The V gene is TRBV27, the J gene TRBJ2-7; a possible D gene is TRBD2 (6 bases). V shed 6 bases and J shed 0 bases, with 15 bases lying between them. The CDR3 loop spans 15 amino acids. Germline CDR1 MNHEY, CDR2 SMNVEV (reference sequence). Here the CDR3 DNA reads TGTGCCAGCAGCCCGCGGGATGGGAGCTCCTACGAGCAGTACTTC. Protein product: CASSPRDGSSYEQYF.

J is TRBJ1-2 and V is TRBV5-4, with 11 bases aligning to TRBD1. Germline assignment: CDR1 SGHNT and CDR2 YYREEE (reference sequence). After removal of 0 bases from V and 2 bases from J, the junction contained 6 bases not matched to a gene. The CDR3 covers 17 residues. The CDR3 bases are TGTGCCAGCAGCTTGGGGGACAGGGGGAGAGAGAACTATGGCTACACCTTC. Translation: CASSLGDRGRENYGYTF.

V is TRBV3-1 (or the pseudogene TRBV3-2) and J is TRBJ1-2; 7 positions match TRBD1. V lost 5 bases, J lost 7 bases, and 7 bases stayed unmatched. The CDR3 consists of 13 residues. Germline lookup yields CDR1 LGHDT and CDR2 YNNKEL (reference sequence). The DNA of the CDR3 is TGTGCCAGCAGCGGTTGGCAGGGGGGTGGCTACACCTTC. It specifies CASSGWQGGGYTF.

The chain is built from TRBV7-6 and TRBJ2-1, with 14 bases fitting TRBD2. This CDR3 has 20 amino acids. Unmatched junction bases numbered 16, after V lost 5 bases and J lost 4 bases. Germline CDR1 reads SGHVS; CDR2 reads FNYEAQ. CDR3 residues: CASSPRTSGGHASPYNEQFF. The CDR3 DNA reads as TGTGCCAGCAGCCCACGGACTAGCGGGGGGCACGCGAGTCCGTACAATGAGCAGTTCTTC.

The gene calls are TRBV5-1 and TRBJ1-2, with D unresolved. This CDR3 spans 15 amino acids. V shed 4 bases and J shed 6 bases, with 19 bases lying between them. The germline CDR1 and CDR2 sequences are SGHRS and YFSETQ. The CDR3 sequence: CASSTSRGGGNGYTF. The CDR3 DNA reads as TGCGCCAGCAGCACCTCCCGGGGTGGAGGCAATGGCTACACCTTC.

The V and J genes are TRBV7-8 and TRBJ1-3; D gene unclear. The CDR3 extends over 15 amino acids. Trimming left V 5 bases short and J 0 bases short, with 11 bases between. Germline CDR1 reads SGHVS; CDR2 reads FQNEAQ. The CDR3 bases are TGTGCCAGCAGCGGCCGGGTGGGCTCTGGAAACACCATATATTTT. Protein sequence: CASSGRVGSGNTIYF. The variable domain in full, completed from reference TRBV7-8 and TRBJ1-3, reads GAGVSQSPRYKVAKRGQDVALRCDPISGHVSLFWYQQALGQGPEFLTYFQNEAQLDKSGLPSDRFFAERPEGSVSTLKIQRTQQEDSAVYLCASSGRVGSGNTIYFGEGSWLTVV.

The chain joins TRBV2 to TRBJ2-5; a weak D match, TRBD1 (6 bases). V was shortened by 8 bases and J by 0 bases, with 7 bases between the two germline ends. Germline CDR1 is SNHLY and CDR2 is FYNNEI. CDR3 length equals 12 residues. CDR3 residues: CASGQYQETQYF. The CDR3 nucleotides are TGTGCCAGCGGACAGTACCAAGAGACCCAGTACTTC. Looking up the rest from reference TRBV2 and TRBJ2-5 gives the full variable domain: EPEVTQTPSHQVTQMGQEVILRCVPISNHLYFYWYRQILGQKVEFLVSFYNNEISEKSEIFDDQFSVERPDGSNFTLKIRSTKLEDSAMYFCASGQYQETQYFGPGTRLLVL.

The V gene is TRBV9, the J gene TRBJ1-1, with D uncertain. The CDR3 spans 14 residues. Trimming pared 3 bases from V and 2 bases from J, leaving 11 bases between. Germline CDR1 and CDR2: SGDLS and YYNGEE. The CDR3 protein is CASSGLTGNTEAFF. For the CDR3, the DNA is TGTGCCAGCAGCGGCCTGACTGGCAACACTGAAGCTTTCTTT.

The chain is built from TRBV4-2 and TRBJ2-2, with no clear D. The CDR3 runs to 13 residues. Trimming left V 3 bases short and J 2 bases short, with 4 bases between. The V gene's germline CDR1 is LGHNA and CDR2 YNFKEQ. CDR3 region: CASSQGNTGELFF. Here the CDR3 DNA reads TGTGCCAGCAGCCAGGGCAACACCGGGGAGCTGTTTTTT.

This clone was detected once. The rearrangement uses TRBV3-1 (or the pseudogene TRBV3-2) and TRBJ2-1; 11 bases are a match to TRBD2. After removal of 5 bases from V and 2 bases from J, the junction contained 2 bases not matched to a gene. This CDR3 region has 15 residues. The germline V gene has CDR1 LGHDT and CDR2 YNNKEL (reference sequence). The CDR3 loop reads CASSFSGGAYNEQFF. The CDR3 bases are TGTGCCAGCAGCTTTAGCGGGGGGGCCTACAATGAGCAGTTCTTC.